This is a list of T cell receptor beta chains from one sample in a study of cytomegalovirus exposure and HLA in healthy donors. Method: immunoSEQ multiplex PCR; TCRdb's copy keeps in-frame clones and lacks some. The top ten hold 13% to 15% of the sample, which has about 190,000 clones, around 82% seen once. Sequenced input: PBMCs. The receptors originated from a young woman in good health and CMV-seropositive. CDR3s include the opening cysteine and the closing phenylalanine or tryptophan. The order of the fields is J gene, clone size, D gene, V gene, CDR3 DNA, CDR3 protein. D genes are given only for firm matches. Size is omitted from some rows. Given values are once, few, many or a class for expanded clones.

j_call: TRBJ2-5; clone_size: .; d_call: .; v_call: TRBV11-2; cdr3_nt: TGTGCCAGCAGCTTAGTCGCTCAAACGGGAGCCGAGACCCAGTACTTC; cdr3_aa: CASSLVAQTGAETQYF
j_call: TRBJ2-1; clone_size: .; d_call: .; v_call: TRBV7-2; cdr3_nt: TGTGCCAGCAGCCCCGGGACTTTCCTTAATGAGCAGTTCTTC; cdr3_aa: CASSPGTFLNEQFF
j_call: TRBJ1-1; clone_size: .; d_call: TRBD1; v_call: TRBV7-8; cdr3_nt: TGTGCCAGCAGCTCCAGGACAGGGGAGAACACTGAAGCTTTCTTT; cdr3_aa: CASSSRTGENTEAFF
j_call: TRBJ2-2; clone_size: .; d_call: TRBD2; v_call: TRBV19; cdr3_nt: TGTGCCAGTAGTTCAAAACTAGCGGGAGGCGCGAACACCGGGGAGCTGTTTTTT; cdr3_aa: CASSSKLAGGANTGELFF
j_call: TRBJ2-7; clone_size: .; d_call: .; v_call: TRBV10-3; cdr3_nt: TGTGCCACCTTGTTGACAGAATCCTCCTACGAGCAGTACTTC; cdr3_aa: CATLLTESSYEQYF
j_call: TRBJ1-1; clone_size: .; d_call: TRBD1; v_call: TRBV2; cdr3_nt: TGTGCCAGCACAGGGGGCTGGACTGAAGCTTTCTTT; cdr3_aa: CASTGGWTEAFF
j_call: TRBJ2-5; clone_size: .; d_call: TRBD2; v_call: TRBV7-9; cdr3_nt: TGTGCCAGCAGTACCCCGCGGGGGACCCCGGGGACCCAGTACTTC; cdr3_aa: CASSTPRGTPGTQYF
j_call: TRBJ1-3; clone_size: .; d_call: .; v_call: TRBV6-5; cdr3_nt: TGTGCCAGCAGCTTAGCCACTGGAAACACCATATATTTT; cdr3_aa: CASSLATGNTIYF
j_call: TRBJ2-5; clone_size: once; d_call: TRBD2; v_call: TRBV30; cdr3_nt: TGTGCCTGGATCTCTAACGGGGGGATCCAAGAGACCCAGTACTTC; cdr3_aa: CAWISNGGIQETQYF
j_call: TRBJ1-1; clone_size: .; d_call: TRBD1; v_call: TRBV18; cdr3_nt: TGTGCCAGCTCGGGGACAGGGGGCGCCGGGAACACTGAAGCTTTCTTT; cdr3_aa: CASSGTGGAGNTEAFF
j_call: TRBJ1-1; clone_size: .; d_call: .; v_call: TRBV2; cdr3_nt: TGTGCCAGCACCCCACAGGGTAGGAACACTGAAGCTTTCTTT; cdr3_aa: CASTPQGRNTEAFF
j_call: TRBJ2-7; clone_size: .; d_call: TRBD1; v_call: TRBV27; cdr3_nt: TGTGCCAGCAGTTTGGGGACAGGGACCCCCGAGCAGTACTTC; cdr3_aa: CASSLGTGTPEQYF
j_call: TRBJ2-7; clone_size: few; d_call: TRBD1; v_call: TRBV5-1; cdr3_nt: TGCGCCAGCAGCCCAGGGACAGGGATATTCTACGAGCAGTACTTC; cdr3_aa: CASSPGTGIFYEQYF
j_call: TRBJ1-1; clone_size: .; d_call: TRBD1; v_call: TRBV10-3; cdr3_nt: TGTGCCATCAGTGTGAGACAGGGAAACACTGAAGCTTTCTTT; cdr3_aa: CAISVRQGNTEAFF
j_call: TRBJ1-2; clone_size: .; d_call: .; v_call: TRBV28; cdr3_nt: TGTGCCAGCAGTCCTTCAGACAGGTCGGGGGGCTACACCTTC; cdr3_aa: CASSPSDRSGGYTF
j_call: TRBJ2-7; clone_size: .; d_call: TRBD2; v_call: TRBV4-3; cdr3_nt: TGCGCCAGCAGCCAAGATATAGCGGGAGGGTACGAGCAGTACTTC; cdr3_aa: CASSQDIAGGYEQYF
j_call: TRBJ1-4; clone_size: .; d_call: TRBD1; v_call: TRBV5-1; cdr3_nt: TGCGCCAGCAGCTTGCAGGGGGCTAGGGAAAAACTGTTTTTT; cdr3_aa: CASSLQGAREKLFF
j_call: TRBJ2-1; clone_size: .; d_call: .; v_call: TRBV6-5; cdr3_nt: TGTGCCAGCAGTTACTCCCCGGAGGGCTCCTACAATGAGCAGTTCTTC; cdr3_aa: CASSYSPEGSYNEQFF
j_call: TRBJ2-7; clone_size: .; d_call: .; v_call: TRBV5-1; cdr3_nt: TGCGCCAGCAGCTTGGAATCCCAGGGTGGCCACGAGCAGTACTTC; cdr3_aa: CASSLESQGGHEQYF
j_call: TRBJ1-2; clone_size: .; d_call: TRBD1; v_call: TRBV6-5; cdr3_nt: TGTGCCAGCAGTTTCAACAGGGGTTATGGCTACACCTTC; cdr3_aa: CASSFNRGYGYTF
j_call: TRBJ1-2; clone_size: .; d_call: .; v_call: TRBV29-1; cdr3_nt: TGCAGCGTTGTTGGCTCCGCTTACTATGGCTACACCTTC; cdr3_aa: CSVVGSAYYGYTF
j_call: TRBJ2-3; clone_size: few; d_call: .; v_call: TRBV18; cdr3_nt: TGTGCCAGCTCACTTAGCGGAGGCACAGATACGCAGTATTTT; cdr3_aa: CASSLSGGTDTQYF
j_call: TRBJ2-6; clone_size: .; d_call: .; v_call: TRBV5-1; cdr3_nt: TGCGCCAGCAGCTTGGCGGTGGGGAGCTCTGGGGCCAACGTCCTGACTTTC; cdr3_aa: CASSLAVGSSGANVLTF
j_call: TRBJ2-5; clone_size: few; d_call: .; v_call: TRBV7-2; cdr3_nt: TGTGCCAGCAGCTTAGGGGGGCGGGTAACAGAGACCCAGTACTTC; cdr3_aa: CASSLGGRVTETQYF
j_call: TRBJ2-5; clone_size: .; d_call: .; v_call: TRBV9; cdr3_nt: TGTGCCAGCAGCCTTGGACATATACAAGAGACCCAGTACTTC; cdr3_aa: CASSLGHIQETQYF
j_call: TRBJ1-3; clone_size: .; d_call: .; v_call: TRBV7-9; cdr3_nt: TGTGCCAGCAGCTTACAACGGGGAAACACCATATATTTT; cdr3_aa: CASSLQRGNTIYF
j_call: TRBJ2-1; clone_size: .; d_call: .; v_call: TRBV19; cdr3_nt: TGTGCCAGTACAACACATGGCTACAATGAGCAGTTCTTC; cdr3_aa: CASTTHGYNEQFF
j_call: TRBJ2-3; clone_size: once; d_call: .; v_call: TRBV4-2; cdr3_nt: TGTGCCAGCAGCCAAGAAACGGACTACACAGATACGCAGTATTTT; cdr3_aa: CASSQETDYTDTQYF
j_call: TRBJ2-5; clone_size: .; d_call: .; v_call: TRBV7-2; cdr3_nt: TGTGCCAGCAGCTTAGCCTTTCAAGAGACCCAGTACTTC; cdr3_aa: CASSLAFQETQYF
j_call: TRBJ2-3; clone_size: .; d_call: TRBD2; v_call: TRBV6-4; cdr3_nt: TGTGCCAGCAAGGAGCGGGAGGAAGATACGCAGTATTTT; cdr3_aa: CASKEREEDTQYF
j_call: TRBJ2-7; clone_size: .; d_call: TRBD1; v_call: TRBV5-1; cdr3_nt: TGCGCCAGCGCGACAGGGCTTGACTACGAGCAGTACTTC; cdr3_aa: CASATGLDYEQYF
j_call: TRBJ1-1; clone_size: .; d_call: .; v_call: TRBV28; cdr3_nt: TGTGCCAGCAGGTTACAGGGTCTTACTGAAGCTTTCTTT; cdr3_aa: CASRLQGLTEAFF
j_call: TRBJ2-7; clone_size: .; d_call: .; v_call: TRBV6-1; cdr3_nt: TGTGCCAGCAGTGAAGCGGACAGCCACGAGCAGTACTTC; cdr3_aa: CASSEADSHEQYF
j_call: TRBJ1-5; clone_size: once; d_call: .; v_call: TRBV28; cdr3_nt: TGTGCCAGCAGTTTTTTGTCAGTTAGCAATCAGCCCCAGCATTTT; cdr3_aa: CASSFLSVSNQPQHF
j_call: TRBJ2-5; clone_size: .; d_call: .; v_call: TRBV19; cdr3_nt: TGTGCCAGTAGTCATTCTTACGGGGAAGAGACCCAGTACTTC; cdr3_aa: CASSHSYGEETQYF
j_call: TRBJ2-2; clone_size: .; d_call: .; v_call: TRBV30; cdr3_nt: TGTGCCTGGAGTGTACTAGCCACCGGGGAGCTGTTTTTT; cdr3_aa: CAWSVLATGELFF
j_call: TRBJ2-2; clone_size: .; d_call: .; v_call: TRBV9; cdr3_nt: TGTGCCAGCAGCGCGGCGACCCGCAGGACCGGGGAGCTGTTTTTT; cdr3_aa: CASSAATRRTGELFF
j_call: TRBJ1-1; clone_size: .; d_call: .; v_call: TRBV7-9; cdr3_nt: TGTGCCAGCAGCTTAAGAGTTTTGCGGGAGTTCAGGTTGAACACTGAAGCTTTCTTT; cdr3_aa: CASSLRVLREFRLNTEAFF
j_call: TRBJ1-1; clone_size: once; d_call: .; v_call: TRBV7-9; cdr3_nt: TGTGCCAGCAGCCTCGAGAAGAACACTGAAGCTTTCTTT; cdr3_aa: CASSLEKNTEAFF
j_call: TRBJ1-4; clone_size: .; d_call: .; v_call: TRBV7-9; cdr3_nt: TGTGCCAGCACCATCTCCGGGGAAGGTGAAAAACTGTTTTTT; cdr3_aa: CASTISGEGEKLFF
j_call: TRBJ2-3; clone_size: .; d_call: .; v_call: TRBV7-3; cdr3_nt: TGTGCCAGCAGCTTAGGAGTGGGCACAGATACGCAGTATTTT; cdr3_aa: CASSLGVGTDTQYF
j_call: TRBJ2-5; clone_size: few; d_call: TRBD2; v_call: TRBV9; cdr3_nt: TGTGCCAGCAGCGTAGACCCTAGCGGGGGCTTGGGGGAGACCCAGTACTTC; cdr3_aa: CASSVDPSGGLGETQYF
j_call: TRBJ2-3; clone_size: .; d_call: .; v_call: TRBV27; cdr3_nt: TGTGCCAGCAGCCCCGACAGGCGCAATACGCAGTATTTT; cdr3_aa: CASSPDRRNTQYF
j_call: TRBJ1-5; clone_size: .; d_call: .; v_call: TRBV6-5; cdr3_nt: TGTGCCAGCCACGGCGACAGAATCAATCAGCCCCAGCATTTT; cdr3_aa: CASHGDRINQPQHF
j_call: TRBJ1-6; clone_size: .; d_call: TRBD1; v_call: TRBV28; cdr3_nt: TGTGCCAGCAGTGCCGAGACAGGGGATAATTCACCCCTCCACTTT; cdr3_aa: CASSAETGDNSPLHF
j_call: TRBJ2-5; clone_size: .; d_call: TRBD1; v_call: TRBV10-3; cdr3_nt: TGTGCCATCAAGGAAGGACAGGGGGGAGAGACCCAGTACTTC; cdr3_aa: CAIKEGQGGETQYF
j_call: TRBJ2-7; clone_size: .; d_call: TRBD1; v_call: TRBV5-1; cdr3_nt: TGCGCCAGCAGCTTGGGACAGGGCCCCTACGAGCAGTACTTC; cdr3_aa: CASSLGQGPYEQYF
j_call: TRBJ2-2; clone_size: .; d_call: TRBD2; v_call: TRBV7-2; cdr3_nt: TGTGCCAGCAGCTTCGGAGGGACGGGAGGCGGGACCGGGGAGCTGTTTTTT; cdr3_aa: CASSFGGTGGGTGELFF